What follows are 4 T cell receptor beta chains derived from one specimen sequenced in a study of HIV-infected patients and healthy controls. Alpha and beta constant-region primers primed reverse transcription of about 0.5 ug RNA. Separate chain-specific third strand synthesis with multiplexing indices produced the alpha and beta libraries. Via MiXCR, TCRdb re-called the 5' RACE reads, giving one row per CDR3 protein. This table holds 15,000 to 20,000 distinct CDR3 sequences, roughly 8.9% found once. No cell fractionation was done, so the repertoire covers all unsorted peripheral blood T cells. Sequencing was carried out using blood. The receptors were gathered from an adult in good health.

This clonotype was observed at least ten times. The chain joins TRBV20-1 to TRBJ1-1, with a weak D call TRBD1 (5 bases). The CDR3 has 12 amino acids. Germline values: CDR1 DFQATT, CDR2 SNEGSKA (reference sequence). Trimming took 4 bases from V and 1 from J, leaving 7 bases between them. The DNA for the CDR3 is TGCAGTGCTATGGGGCCGAACACTGAAGCTTTCTTT. Translating it yields CSAMGPNTEAFF.

This clonotype was counted ten times or more. V gene TRBV12-3 or TRBV12-4 combines with J gene TRBJ1-1; D unresolved. Trimming cost V 6 bases and J 4 bases, with 9 bases left between them. This CDR3 has 12 residues. The CDR3 DNA reads TGTGCCAGCAGCTCCCTAGTCACTGAAGCTTTCTTT. It yields the protein CASSSLVTEAFF.

This clonotype came up many times. The chain employs TRBV28 and TRBJ1-5, with D hard to call. This CDR3 comprises 15 residues. The V gene lost 3 bases and the J gene lost 2 bases, with 11 bases spanning the gap. Looked up from germline, CDR1 is MDHEN and CDR2 is SYDVKM. The CDR3 nucleotides read TGTGCCAGCAGTTTTTCGAAAGGGCGCAATCAGCCCCAGCATTTT. Protein: CASSFSKGRNQPQHF.

This clonotype was recorded many times. The chain links TRBV29-1 to TRBJ2-1, with TRBD1 identical over 8 bases. CDR3 length: 13 residues. Germline-derived CDR1 and CDR2 are SQVTM and ANQGSEA. V shed 4 bases and J 8 bases; nucleotides not matched to a gene: 7. CDR3: CSVGRRTGYEQFF. The CDR3 DNA reads TGCAGCGTTGGCCGACGGACAGGGTATGAGCAGTTCTTC.